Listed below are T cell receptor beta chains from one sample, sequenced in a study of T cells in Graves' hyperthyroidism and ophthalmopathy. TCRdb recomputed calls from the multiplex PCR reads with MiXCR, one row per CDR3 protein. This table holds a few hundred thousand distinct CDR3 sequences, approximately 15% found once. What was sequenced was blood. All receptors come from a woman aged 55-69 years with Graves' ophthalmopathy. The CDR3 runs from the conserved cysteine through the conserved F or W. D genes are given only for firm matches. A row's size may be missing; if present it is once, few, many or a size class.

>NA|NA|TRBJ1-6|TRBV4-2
TGTGCCAGCAGCCAAGATGACCTGGGGTCACCCCTCCACTTT
CASSQDDLGSPLHF
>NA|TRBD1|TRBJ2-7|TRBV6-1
TGTGCCAGCAGTGTATCCGGGACAGGGATCTACGAGCAGTACTTC
CASSVSGTGIYEQYF
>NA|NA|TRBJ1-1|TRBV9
TGTGCCAGCAGCGTAGAGCCCAGGTTGAACACTGAAGCTTTCTTT
CASSVEPRLNTEAFF
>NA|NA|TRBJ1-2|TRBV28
TGTGCCAGCAGTTTAAGGGGGGGGAATGGCTACACCTTC
CASSLRGGNGYTF
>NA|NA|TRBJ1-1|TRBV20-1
TGCAGTGCTAGTTCTCAGACGCACGAACGAGCTTTCTTT
CSASSQTHERAFF
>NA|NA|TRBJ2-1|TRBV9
TGTGCCAGCAGCCCCTGGACGGGCTCCTACAATGAGCAGTTCTTT
CASSPWTGSYNEQFF
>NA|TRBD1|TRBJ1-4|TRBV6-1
TGTGCCAGCAGTCTAGGACAGGGGTTGAAACTGTTTTTT
CASSLGQGLKLFF
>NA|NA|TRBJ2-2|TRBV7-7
TGTGCCAGCAGCGCATTCCCCTCACTTGGCGGGCAGAACACCGGGGAGCTGTTTTTT
CASSAFPSLGGQNTGELFF
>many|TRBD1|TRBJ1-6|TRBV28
TGTGCCAGCAGCATTGACAGGGGTAAAAATTCACCCCTCCACTTT
CASSIDRGKNSPLHF
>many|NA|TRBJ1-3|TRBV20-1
TGCAGTGCTAAGGGTTCTGGAAACACCATATATTTT
CSAKGSGNTIYF
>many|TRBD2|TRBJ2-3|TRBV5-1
TGCGCCAGCAGCTTGGCCCCAGCTAGCGGAACAGATACGCAGTATTTT
CASSLAPASGTDTQYF
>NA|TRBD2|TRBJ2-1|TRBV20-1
TGCAGTGCTAGTTCCAGGCGACTAGCGGGAAGCTACAATGAGCAGTTCTTC
CSASSRRLAGSYNEQFF
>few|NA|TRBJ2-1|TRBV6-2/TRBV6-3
TGTGCCAGCAGTTACTCGTCAGGCCGCGCACCGGGCAATGAGCAGTTCTTC
CASSYSSGRAPGNEQFF
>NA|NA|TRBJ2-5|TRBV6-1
TGTGCCAGCAGTCCTGGAGGAAGCGGAGCTTTCCAAGAGACCCGGTACTTC
CASSPGGSGAFQETRYF
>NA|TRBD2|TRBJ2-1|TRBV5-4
TGTGCCAGCAGCTTGGGGTTCAGCGGGGGGGCAGGTGAGCAGTTCTTC
CASSLGFSGGAGEQFF
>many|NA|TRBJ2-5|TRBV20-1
TGCAGTGCCCCGGGGCGGGGAAAACAAGAGACCCAGTACTTC
CSAPGRGKQETQYF
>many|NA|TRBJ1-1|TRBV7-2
TGTGCCAGCAGCTTAGCGGCAGGCCCAAAAGCTTTCTTT
CASSLAAGPKAFF
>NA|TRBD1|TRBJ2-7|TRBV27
TGTGCCAGCAGAGGGTTTCGGGACAGGGGGCGAGAGCAGTACTTC
CASRGFRDRGREQYF
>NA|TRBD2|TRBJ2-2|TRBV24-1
TGTGCCACCAGTTGGGACTACGGGGAGCTGTTTTTT
CATSWDYGELFF
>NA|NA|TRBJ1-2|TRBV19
TGTGCCAGTAAGGTTAGGCAGGGCGACTATGGCTACACCTTC
CASKVRQGDYGYTF
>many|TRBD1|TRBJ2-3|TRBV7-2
TGTGCCAGCAGCTTAAGACAGGGGGCGGCGGTATTTAAGGTTACGCAGTATTTT
CASSLRQGAAVFKVTQYF
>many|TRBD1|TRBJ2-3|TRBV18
TGTGCCAGCTCACCTCGACAGGGAATAAGAACAGATACGCAGTATTTT
CASSPRQGIRTDTQYF
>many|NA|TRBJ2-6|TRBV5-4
TGTGCCAGCAGCTTGGATAGTGGGGCCAACGTCCTGACTTTC
CASSLDSGANVLTF